Below are 21 T cell receptor beta chains sequenced from a single sample in a study of T-cell reconstitution after alpha-beta-depleted transplantation in children. Molecular barcoding with unique molecular identifiers was used for the TCRbeta library. TCRdb itself ran the PCR reads through MiXCR, one entry per CDR3 protein. The repertoire holds 440,000 or so distinct CDR3 sequences, with around two fifths as singletons. The sample here was PBMCs, taken before TCRalphabeta/CD19-depleted stem cell transplant. These receptors all come from a girl aged 2 to 9 with aplastic anemia, due to receive a stem cell transplant.

This clonotype was seen a few times. J is TRBJ2-6 and V is TRBV29-1, with a weak D call TRBD2 (6 bases). The CDR3 length is 17 residues. Between the trimmed V and J ends, which lost 3 bases and 0 bases, there was a span of 15 bases. Germline values: CDR1 SQVTM, CDR2 ANQGSEA. CDR3 nucleotides: TGCAGCGTTGATTGGGGGAGGAGGGTCTCTGGGGCCAACGTCCTGACTTTC. As protein: CSVDWGRRVSGANVLTF.

This rearrangement joins TRBV20-1 to TRBJ2-1; 8 bases fit TRBD2. This CDR3 has 12 residues. V trimming: 6 bases; J trimming: 6 bases; junction bases outside the gene matches: 4. The germline V gene encodes CDR1 DFQATT and CDR2 SNEGSKA (reference sequence). CDR3 DNA sequence: TGCAGTGCAGCGGGGGCTGCCAATGAGCAGTTCTTC. This translates into CSAAGAANEQFF.

This clonotype has at least ten counts. J is TRBJ2-7 and V is TRBV7-2; 7 bases align to TRBD1. The germline CDR1 and CDR2 sequences are SGHTA and FQGNSA. The CDR3 has 15 amino acids. Trimming at V came to 1 base and at J to 4 bases, leaving 7 bases not matched to a gene. The CDR3 sequence: CASSLDADRVYEQYF. In DNA, the CDR3 is TGTGCCAGCAGCTTAGACGCTGACAGGGTATACGAGCAGTACTTC.

In its sample, this clonotype was seen a few times. The chain joins TRBV6-2 or TRBV6-3 to TRBJ2-4, with a tentative D call TRBD2 (5 bases). The CDR3 sequence is 15 residues long. The germline CDR1 and CDR2 sequences are MNHEY and SVGEGT. The V and J ends lost 5 bases and 0 bases respectively, with 11 bases between them. The CDR3 region has the DNA TGTGCCAGCAGTCAGAGGGAGACAGCCAAAAACATTCAGTACTTC. This sequence encodes CASSQRETAKNIQYF.

The chain employs TRBV10-3 and TRBJ1-5; TRBD1 might be the D (5 bases). CDR3 size: 14 residues. Germline-derived CDR1 and CDR2 are ENHRY and SYGVKD. V was shortened by 11 bases and J by 4 bases, with 18 bases between the two germline ends. The CDR3 DNA reads as TGTGCCGCCAGCCGGGACCTTGGGAATCAGCCCCAGCATTTT. Amino acid sequence: CAASRDLGNQPQHF.

This clonotype was counted ten times or more. The CDR3 is CSARDAQREGLEQYF. In DNA form, the CDR3 reads TGCAGTGCTAGAGATGCCCAGCGGGAGGGTCTGGAGCAGTACTTC. This sequence joins TRBV20-1 and TRBJ2-7; 10 bases match TRBD2. In germline, CDR1 is DFQATT, CDR2 SNEGSKA (reference sequence). The V segment lost 0 bases and the J segment 7 bases; nucleotides outside the gene matches: 9. CDR3 length: 15 residues.

The chain links TRBV9 to TRBJ2-3; 15 nucleotides match TRBD2. This CDR3 comprises 19 residues. Trimming at V came to 4 bases and at J to 4 bases, leaving 13 bases not matched to a gene. CDR1 is SGDLS and CDR2 is YYNGEE in the germline V gene. CDR3 protein: CASSKLGTSGRPQADTQYF. CDR3 DNA sequence: TGTGCCAGCAGCAAACTCGGGACTAGCGGGAGGCCCCAAGCAGATACGCAGTATTTT.

This chain joins TRBV12-3 or TRBV12-4 and TRBJ2-2; 11 bases agree with TRBD2. Trimming removed 7 bases from V and 1 base from J; junction bases left unmatched: 5. The CDR3 has 16 amino acids. CDR3 sequence (DNA): TGTGCCAGCACCGGACTAGCGGGCTTGAACACCGGGGAGCTGTTTTTT. Translation: CASTGLAGLNTGELFF.

This clonotype was detected only a few times. V is TRBV28 and J is TRBJ2-7; 7 nucleotides match TRBD1. V gave up 2 bases and J gave up 6 bases; unmatched junction bases: 7. CDR1 is MDHEN and CDR2 is SYDVKM in the germline V gene. The CDR3 extends over 14 amino acids. The DNA for the CDR3 is TGTGCCAGCAGTTTACGGCAGGGGGTAGGCGAGCAGTACTTC. Translated: CASSLRQGVGEQYF. The full variable domain, rest sourced from reference TRBV28 and TRBJ2-7, is DVKVTQSSRYLVKRTGEKVFLECVQDMDHENMFWYRQDPGLGLRLIYFSYDVKMKEKGDIPEGYSVSREKKERFSLILESASTNQTSMYLCASSLRQGVGEQYFGPGTRLTVT.

The chain employs TRBV9 and TRBJ1-1, with 7 nucleotides matching TRBD1. Losses at the gene ends were 0 bases for V and 8 bases for J; bases not matched to a gene: 4. Germline lookup yields CDR1 SGDLS and CDR2 YYNGEE. The CDR3 has 13 residues. CDR3 nucleotides: TGTGCCAGCAGCGTAGGGCCGGACAGGGAAGCTTTCTTT. Protein: CASSVGPDREAFF.

The chain has TRBV9 and TRBJ2-1; 14 nucleotides align to TRBD2. This CDR3 region has 17 residues. The V and J ends lost 0 bases and 10 bases, in that order; junction bases with no gene match: 9. Germline CDR1 and CDR2: SGDLS and YYNGEE. CDR3 residues: CASSVAQGTSGSFEQFF. CDR3 nucleotides: TGTGCCAGCAGCGTAGCTCAGGGGACTAGCGGGAGTTTCGAGCAGTTCTTC.

This clonotype was seen just once. The rearrangement uses TRBV7-9 and TRBJ2-1; no clear D. Trimming pared 4 bases from V and 10 bases from J, leaving 14 bases between. Germline values: CDR1 SEHNR, CDR2 FQNEAQ (reference sequence). The CDR3 loop spans 13 amino acids. The CDR3 coding sequence is TGTGCCAGCAGCTCGAGAGAACGGAGCGAGCAGTTCTTC. Amino acids: CASSSRERSEQFF.

The sample holds a few counts of this clonotype. DNA of the CDR3: TGTGCCAGCAGTACACATCGCGGGAGCTCCTACAATGAGCAGTTCTTC. This sequence encodes CASSTHRGSSYNEQFF. V gene TRBV7-8 combines with J gene TRBJ2-1, with TRBD2 matching over 7 bases. Germline CDR1 is SGHVS and CDR2 is FQNEAQ. The CDR3 length is 16 residues. Trimming at V came to 6 bases and at J to 0 bases, leaving 8 bases not matched to a gene.

V and J are TRBV6-1 and TRBJ1-6; possible D gene TRBD1, 6 bases. V was clipped by 2 bases and J by 13 bases, with 21 bases between them. The CDR3 loop spans 16 amino acids. Germline V CDR1 and CDR2: MNHNS, SASEGT. The CDR3 loop reads CASSESPGPDRGPLHF. CDR3 in DNA: TGTGCCAGCAGTGAATCACCGGGACCGGATAGGGGGCCCCTCCACTTT.

This clonotype appeared a few times. One end of the junction fails to match germline, which may point to a read error. The chain links TRBV6-5 to TRBJ2-3; the match to TRBD1 covers 7 bases. Germline V gene lookup returns CDR1 MNHEY and CDR2 SVGAGI. The CDR3 has 15 residues. CDR3 bases: TGTGCCAGCAGTTCCACGGGACAGAGCACATATACGCAGTATTTT. Protein sequence: CASSSTGQSTYTQYF.

This clonotype was recorded at least ten times. V is TRBV14 and J is TRBJ2-3; tentative D call: TRBD2 (7 bases). Deletions cut 4 bases from V and 3 bases from J, with 14 bases between. The CDR3 runs 15 residues. Germline values: CDR1 SGHDN, CDR2 FVKESK. CDR3 nucleotide sequence: TGTGCCAGCAGCCTCCGGAGCGGGACAACAGATACGCAGTATTTT. The encoded protein is CASSLRSGTTDTQYF.

This clonotype was counted between two and nine times. The gene calls are TRBV7-6 and TRBJ2-2, with D unclear. The CDR3 contains 15 residues. Per the germline V gene, CDR1 is SGHVS and CDR2 is FNYEAQ. V was pared by 3 bases and J by 6 bases, with 14 bases between. CDR3 in DNA: TGTGCCAGCAGCTTTGGAGCACCTGTGGCCGGGGAGCTGTTTTTT. Amino acids: CASSFGAPVAGELFF. Full variable domain (missing parts from reference TRBV7-6 and TRBJ2-2): GAGVSQSPRYKVTKRGQDVALRCDPISGHVSLYWYRQALGQGPEFLTYFNYEAQQDKSGLPNDRFSAERPEGSISTLTIQRTEQRDSAMYRCASSFGAPVAGELFFGEGSRLTVL.

This clonotype came up once. The chain is built from TRBV28 and TRBJ1-2, with D hard to call. Looked up from germline, CDR1 is MDHEN and CDR2 is SYDVKM. The length of the CDR3 is 10 residues. Trimming pared 3 bases from V and 7 bases from J, leaving 3 bases between. CDR3 loop: CASSFRGYTF. The CDR3 DNA reads as TGTGCCAGCAGTTTCCGTGGCTACACCTTC.

This chain uses TRBV29-1 with TRBJ1-4, with a tentative D call TRBD1 (5 bases). The germline gives CDR1 SQVTM, CDR2 ANQGSEA. V lost 1 base, J lost 6 bases, and 6 bases lay in between. This CDR3 spans 12 amino acids. The CDR3 sequence: CSVEGGDEKLFF. The CDR3 DNA reads as TGCAGCGTTGAAGGGGGGGATGAAAAACTGTTTTTT.

V is TRBV3-1 and J is TRBJ2-6; D is uncertain. Trimming pared 6 bases from V and 0 bases from J, leaving 27 bases between. This CDR3 has 21 residues. From germline, CDR1 is LGHDT and CDR2 YNNKEL (reference sequence). The CDR3 is CASRGLGNNRGGPSGANVLTF. In DNA, the CDR3 is TGTGCCAGCAGGGGGTTGGGTAATAACCGCGGCGGCCCCTCTGGGGCCAACGTCCTGACTTTC.

In this sample, this clonotype turned up a few times. This rearrangement joins TRBV6-1 to TRBJ1-2; D gene ambiguous. This CDR3 has 15 amino acids. Per germline, CDR1 MNHNS and CDR2 SASEGT. Trimming stripped 5 bases from V and 9 bases from J, with 22 bases between. The CDR3 here is CASSTPIFGGRSYTF. CDR3 DNA sequence: TGTGCCAGCAGTACCCCGATTTTTGGTGGACGTAGCTACACCTTC.